The clone carrying this T cell receptor beta chain was detected many times. The record originates from a study of early T cells in non-severe SARS-CoV-2 infection. One entry per CDR3 protein results from TCRdb running MiXCR on the 5' RACE reads. The sample holds 20,000 to 25,000 distinct CDR3 sequences, under 5% seen once. Trimming removed 7 bases at V and 7 bases at J, with 10 bases between. The CDR3 sequence is 12 residues long. From germline, CDR1 is MNHNY and CDR2 SVGAGI (reference sequence). The chain joins TRBV6-6 to TRBJ1-4, with no clear D. The sample was whole blood. This TCR came from an adult who was a healthcare worker with PCR-confirmed SARS-CoV-2 infection or an uninfected control (not recorded which). Written as DNA, the CDR3 is TGTGCCAGCAAAGGGCCGAGTGAAAAACTGTTTTTT. Translating gives CASKGPSEKLFF.